Following are 28 T cell receptor beta chains from one sample sequenced in a study of CD8 T cells in Susac syndrome (dated by TCRdb to about 2019). The receptor library was made with the immunoSEQ multiplex PCR assay. RNA was extracted using the RNeasy kit, and about 0.45 to 1 ug of the RNA was reverse transcribed with random hexamers. TCRdb cleaned the public reads at Q25 with fastp, built clones with MiXCR and kept in-frame beta chains. Rows are combined by CDR3 protein, so each entry shows the most common genes and DNA. This sample has over 150,000 distinct CDR3 sequences in its table, and 93% of those were observed once. Jointly, the top ten make up roughly 0.098% of the sample. Sequenced material: CD4+ T cells from PBMCs. The receptors shown here come from a human donor with multiple sclerosis.

This chain joins TRBV4-1 and TRBJ1-1, with TRBD1 matching over 7 bases. This CDR3 has 16 amino acids. Trimming took 3 bases from V and 0 from J; bases not matched to a gene: 7. Germline assignment: CDR1 MGHRA and CDR2 YSYEKL. The CDR3 reads CASSQARQGLNTEAFF. CDR3 DNA sequence: TGCGCCAGCAGCCAGGCCCGACAGGGATTGAACACTGAAGCTTTCTTT.

The CDR3: CASSESPGWFGNQPQHF. CDR3 coding DNA: TGTGCCAGCAGTGAGTCGCCAGGGTGGTTTGGCAATCAGCCCCAGCATTTT. The chain recombines TRBV2 with TRBJ1-5; maybe TRBD1 (5 bases). Germline CDR1 and CDR2: SNHLY and FYNNEI. The length of the CDR3 is 17 residues. Trimming shortened V by 3 bases and J by 2 bases, and 17 bases separated the two germline ends.

The rearrangement joins TRBV18 to TRBJ1-1, with 7 bases that match TRBD1. This CDR3 contains 16 residues. Germline-derived CDR1 and CDR2 are KGHSH and LQKENI. V shed 6 bases and J 5 bases; nucleotides not matched to a gene: 15. The chain's CDR3 is CASSFTGAQEGTEAFF. DNA of the CDR3: TGTGCCAGCTCCTTCACAGGGGCCCAGGAGGGAACTGAAGCTTTCTTT.

The chain combines TRBV29-1 with TRBJ1-1, with D possibly being TRBD1 (5 bases). The germline CDR1 and CDR2 sequences are SQVTM and ANQGSEA. The CDR3 has 13 residues. V dropped 5 bases and J dropped 0 bases, with 10 bases sitting between them. CDR3 protein: CSVKQVMNTEAFF. The CDR3 DNA reads TGCAGCGTTAAACAGGTCATGAACACTGAAGCTTTCTTT. Full variable domain (rest looked up from reference TRBV29-1 and TRBJ1-1): SAVISQKPSRDICQRGTSLTIQCQVDSQVTMMFWYRQQPGQSLTLIATANQGSEATYESGFVIDKFPISRPNLTFSTLTVSNMSPEDSSIYLCSVKQVMNTEAFFGQGTRLTVV.

J is TRBJ1-1 and V is TRBV7-2, with D uncertain. Germline V gene data show CDR1 as SGHTA and CDR2 as FQGNSA. CDR3 length: 14 residues. Trimming took off 5 bases at V and 0 bases at J, with 10 bases between the two ends. The CDR3 is CASSTSLMNTEAFF. In DNA form, the CDR3 reads TGTGCCAGCAGCACTAGCCTAATGAACACTGAAGCTTTCTTT.

The chain uses TRBV5-8 and TRBJ1-1; D gene unclear. Germline CDR1 reads SGHTS; CDR2 reads YDEGEE. This CDR3 contains 10 residues. V dropped 10 bases and J dropped 11 bases, with 15 bases sitting between them. The CDR3 reads CAAQSGRAFF. CDR3 nucleotide sequence: TGTGCCGCCCAGTCGGGTAGGGCTTTCTTT.

This chain uses TRBV27 with TRBJ2-1; D unresolved. This CDR3 comprises 13 residues. Germline V gene data show CDR1 as MNHEY and CDR2 as SMNVEV (reference sequence). Trimming left V 2 bases short and J 9 bases short, with 11 bases between. For the CDR3, the DNA is TGTGCCAGCAGTTTAGGGAATTTGGGTGAGCAGTTCTTC. Translation gives CASSLGNLGEQFF.

The chain links TRBV20-1 to TRBJ1-2; a possible D gene is TRBD1 (6 bases). Germline CDR1 and CDR2: DFQATT and SNEGSKA (reference sequence). V lost 6 bases and J lost 0, with 14 bases in between. The CDR3 is made up of 14 amino acids. The CDR3 DNA reads TGCAGTGCCATTAAACAGGGACCTAACTATGGCTACACCTTC. Translated, it gives CSAIKQGPNYGYTF.

The chain links TRBV12-3 or TRBV12-4 to TRBJ2-7; 7 positions agree with TRBD2. J lost 3 bases, V lost 6 bases, and 5 bases had no gene match. CDR3 size: 13 residues. The CDR3 bases are TGTGCCAGCAGGCGAGCGGGAAGCTACGAGCAGTACTTC. It translates to CASRRAGSYEQYF.

The rearrangement joins TRBV30 to TRBJ1-2; 7 nucleotides match TRBD1. This CDR3 is built from 13 residues. The germline V gene encodes CDR1 GTSNPN and CDR2 SVGIG (reference sequence). Trimming cost V 0 bases and J 7 bases; bases outside gene matches: 5. CDR3 amino acids: CAWSVQGFGGYTF. In DNA form, the CDR3 reads TGTGCCTGGAGTGTACAGGGGTTTGGTGGCTACACCTTC.

This clonotype was recorded once. The chain carries TRBV5-1 and TRBJ2-7, with 13 bases aligning to TRBD2. Looked up from germline, CDR1 is SGHRS and CDR2 is YFSETQ. V dropped 0 bases and J dropped 6; count of bases not matched to a gene: 3. The length of the CDR3 is 15 residues. CDR3 sequence reads: CASSLGTSGGLEQYF. The CDR3 nucleotides read TGCGCCAGCAGCTTGGGGACTAGCGGGGGCCTCGAGCAGTACTTC.

In DNA, the CDR3 is TGTGCCAGCACTGCGGACAGGGACACTGAAGCTTTCTTT. Translation: CASTADRDTEAFF. The chain carries TRBV25-1 and TRBJ1-1, with TRBD1 matching over 8 bases. This CDR3 is 13 amino acids long. After removal of 7 bases from V and 3 bases from J, the junction contained 4 bases not matched to a gene. CDR1 is MGHDK, CDR2 SYGVNS, per germline.

The chain employs TRBV2 and TRBJ2-2, with TRBD2 as a possible D gene (5 bases). CDR3 length: 14 amino acids. Trimming left V 4 bases short and J 4 bases short, with 10 bases between. Germline CDR1 reads SNHLY; CDR2 reads FYNNEI. The CDR3: CASSADFFTGELFF. The CDR3 region has the DNA TGTGCCAGCAGTGCGGACTTTTTCACCGGGGAGCTGTTTTTT.

The CDR3 DNA sequence: TGCAGTGCTTCCCCCCAGGGTTCCAATCAGCCCCAGCATTTT. This translates into CSASPQGSNQPQHF. The gene calls are TRBV20-1 and TRBJ1-5; possibly TRBD1 for D (5 bases). V lost 5 bases and J lost 3, with 14 bases in between. The CDR3 consists of 14 residues. CDR1 is DFQATT, CDR2 SNEGSKA, per germline (reference sequence).

J is TRBJ1-2 and V is TRBV3-1; D call uncertain. Germline assignment: CDR1 LGHDT and CDR2 YNNKEL (reference sequence). The V gene lost 1 base and the J gene lost 4 bases, with 13 bases spanning the gap. This CDR3 comprises 15 residues. CDR3 sequence reads: CASSQAYSGGYGYTF. The CDR3 region has the DNA TGTGCCAGCAGCCAAGCCTACTCTGGAGGCTATGGCTACACCTTC.

The chain employs TRBV6-6 and TRBJ1-1, with 8 bases identical to TRBD1. V lost 0 bases, J lost 8 bases, and 5 bases stayed unmatched. The CDR3 is 14 residues long. The germline V gene encodes CDR1 MNHNY and CDR2 SVGAGI (reference sequence). The CDR3 coding sequence is TGTGCCAGCAGTTACTCGAGCCAGGGGGCAGAAGCTTTCTTT. It translates to CASSYSSQGAEAFF.

The chain links TRBV14 to TRBJ1-4, with D unclear. Germline lookup yields CDR1 SGHDN and CDR2 FVKESK. There are 15 residues in the CDR3. With 1 base removed from V and 7 bases from J, the gap between germline ends came to 13 bases. The CDR3 protein is CASSQARRRGEKLFF. The CDR3 DNA reads as TGTGCCAGCAGCCAAGCGCGGAGGCGGGGTGAAAAACTGTTTTTT.

The J gene is TRBJ2-3, the V gene TRBV7-3; D remains ambiguous. Germline lookup yields CDR1 SGHTA and CDR2 FQGTGA. The length of the CDR3 is 11 residues. V was pared by 4 bases and J by 6 bases, with 5 bases between. The CDR3 DNA reads as TGTGCCAGCAGCTCCCCCGATACGCAGTATTTT. Amino acid sequence: CASSSPDTQYF.

This chain links TRBV2 with TRBJ2-5; 10 bases fit TRBD2. Germline CDR1 and CDR2: SNHLY and FYNNEI. The CDR3 spans 14 residues. V lost 7 bases, J lost 2 bases, and 4 bases stayed unmatched. The CDR3 DNA reads as TGTGCCAGCAACACACTAGCGGGGCAAGAGACCCAGTACTTC. Its protein product is CASNTLAGQETQYF.

This clonotype was detected only once. The CDR3 is CASSERTEMNTEAFF. CDR3 coding DNA: TGTGCCAGCAGTGAAAGGACGGAGATGAACACTGAAGCTTTCTTT. The genes are TRBV6-1 and TRBJ1-1; D call uncertain. Germline V CDR1 and CDR2: MNHNS, SASEGT. The CDR3 has 15 residues. Trimming pared 2 bases from V and 0 bases from J, leaving 10 bases between.

The chain couples TRBV30 to TRBJ1-2; D unresolved. The ends were cut back, 4 bases at V and 7 bases at J, with 19 bases in the middle. Germline values: CDR1 GTSNPN, CDR2 SVGIG (reference sequence). This CDR3 is 14 amino acids long. In DNA, the CDR3 is TGTGCCTGGAACAGTCGAGACCTTTATCCTGGCTACACCTTC. Translation gives CAWNSRDLYPGYTF.

J is TRBJ2-3 and V is TRBV18; no clear D. CDR3 size: 14 residues. Trimming took off 3 bases at V and 6 bases at J, with 13 bases between the two ends. Germline V gives CDR1 KGHSH, CDR2 LQKENI. DNA for the CDR3: TGTGCCAGCTCACCCACAGCCCACGGGGATACGCAGTATTTT. It encodes CASSPTAHGDTQYF. The full variable domain, in which reference TRBV18 and TRBJ2-3 provide the parts outside the CDR3, is NAGVMQNPRHLVRRRGQEARLRCSPMKGHSHVYWYRQLPEEGLKFMVYLQKENIIDESGMPKERFSAEFPKEGPSILRIQQVVRGDSAAYFCASSPTAHGDTQYFGPGTRLTVL.

The chain is built from TRBV6-5 and TRBJ2-3; a possible D gene is TRBD2 (5 bases). V dropped 4 bases and J dropped 1 base, with 12 bases sitting between them. The germline gives CDR1 MNHEY, CDR2 SVGAGI. The CDR3 is 15 amino acids. CDR3 residues: CASSFTRWGTDTQYF. The CDR3 bases are TGTGCCAGCAGTTTCACTAGATGGGGCACAGATACGCAGTATTTT.

The chain is built from TRBV29-1 and TRBJ2-7; D gene unclear. Trimming cost V 3 bases and J 6 bases, with 9 bases left between them. Germline CDR1 SQVTM, CDR2 ANQGSEA. CDR3 length: 11 residues. CDR3 nucleotides: TGCAGCGTTGATCGCGGAGCCGAGCAGTACTTC. This gives the protein CSVDRGAEQYF.

V is TRBV12-3 or TRBV12-4 and J is TRBJ2-1; tentatively, D is TRBD1 (5 bases). V was shortened by 8 bases and J by 2 bases, with 13 bases between the two germline ends. The CDR3 totals 14 residues. The CDR3 coding sequence is TGTGCCAGCTCAGCCAGGGATGCCTACAATGAGCAGTTCTTC. It translates to CASSARDAYNEQFF.

This chain uses TRBV3-1 with TRBJ2-3, with D unclear. Germline values: CDR1 LGHDT, CDR2 YNNKEL (reference sequence). Deletions cut 5 bases from V and 5 bases from J, with 5 bases between. This CDR3 contains 11 residues. CDR3 protein: CASSNQDTQYF. The CDR3 DNA follows: TGTGCCAGCAGCAATCAAGATACGCAGTATTTT.

V gene TRBV5-4 combines with J gene TRBJ2-3, with 7 bases identical to TRBD2. The CDR3 length is 18 residues. Germline V gene lookup returns CDR1 SGHNT and CDR2 YYREEE (reference sequence). V was pared by 2 bases and J by 7 bases, with 19 bases of the junction left unmatched. The CDR3 nucleotides are TGTGCCAGCAGCTTAGGAATACCCCTCCGGGGGGTAGGGAATACGCAGTATTTT. Its translation: CASSLGIPLRGVGNTQYF. Using reference TRBV5-4 and TRBJ2-3 for the parts outside the CDR3, the full variable domain is ETGVTQSPTHLIKTRGQQVTLRCSSQSGHNTVSWYQQALGQGPQFIFQYYREEENGRGNFPPRFSGLQFPNYSSELNVNALELDDSALYLCASSLGIPLRGVGNTQYFGPGTRLTVL.

The genes are TRBV2 and TRBJ1-1; D ambiguous. Germline lookup yields CDR1 SNHLY and CDR2 FYNNEI. The CDR3 has 13 amino acids. The V end lost 7 bases, the J end lost 1 base, and 10 bases lay between the germline ends. The CDR3 DNA follows: TGTGCCAGCAACGAAAGGGAGAACACTGAAGCTTTCTTT. It is translated as CASNERENTEAFF.